A single sample is the source of the 23 T cell receptor beta chains below, sequenced in a study of T cells in Graves' hyperthyroidism and ophthalmopathy. Amplified TCR beta CDR3 regions derived from RNA transcripts. The primer set for the first-round RT-PCR of the TCR CDR3 was HTBI. TCRdb re-called the multiplex PCR reads with MiXCR, one entry per CDR3 protein. The data contain hundreds of thousands of distinct CDR3 sequences, about 15% of them singletons. The sample comprised blood. These TCRs come from a woman aged 25 to 45 with Graves' hyperthyroidism.

This clonotype has only a few counts. This chain joins TRBV7-8 and TRBJ1-3; 7 bases fit TRBD1. Germline V gene data show CDR1 as SGHVS and CDR2 as FQNEAQ. The CDR3 is made up of 16 amino acids. V was clipped by 5 bases and J by 2 bases; unmatched bases: 9. CDR3 coding DNA: TGTGCCAGCAGCCCCACCGGGACAGTTACTGGAAACACCATATATTTT. Protein: CASSPTGTVTGNTIYF.

The chain joins TRBV15 to TRBJ2-7; 12 bases align to TRBD1. The CDR3 extends over 16 amino acids. CDR1 and CDR2 from the germline V gene are LNHNV and YYDKDF (reference sequence). V dropped 2 bases and J dropped 9; count of bases not matched to a gene: 11. CDR3 amino acids: CATSRNRDRGRMGQYF. The DNA for the CDR3 is TGTGCCACCAGCAGAAACCGGGACAGGGGGCGTATGGGGCAGTACTTC.

The V gene is TRBV20-1, the J gene TRBJ2-4; tentatively, D is TRBD1 (5 bases). The length of the CDR3 is 15 residues. The V end was cut by 6 bases, the J end by 1 base, with 16 bases between. Per germline, CDR1 DFQATT and CDR2 SNEGSKA (reference sequence). The CDR3 loop reads CSAREEASAKNIQYF. CDR3 sequence (DNA): TGCAGTGCCAGGGAAGAGGCGTCGGCCAAAAACATTCAGTACTTC.

The chain has TRBV9 and TRBJ1-1; D remains ambiguous. This CDR3 is 13 amino acids long. The V gene lost 4 bases and the J gene lost 6 bases, with 13 bases spanning the gap. CDR1 is SGDLS, CDR2 YYNGEE, per germline. For the CDR3, the DNA is TGTGCCAGCAGCTCCCACCCGGGCGCTGAAGCTTTCTTT. Translation: CASSSHPGAEAFF.

This clonotype occurred a few times. The genes are TRBV4-3 and TRBJ2-5; 9 bases align to TRBD1. This CDR3 is built from 14 residues. Germline V CDR1 and CDR2: LGHNA, YSLEER. Trimming at V came to 4 bases and at J to 4 bases, leaving 4 bases not matched to a gene. CDR3 sequence reads: CASSPGQGRETQYF. The CDR3, as DNA: TGCGCCAGCAGCCCGGGACAGGGACGAGAGACCCAGTACTTC.

The V call is TRBV11-2, the J call TRBJ2-1, with 8 bases aligning to TRBD2. CDR3 length equals 16 residues. Trimming took 1 base from V and 2 from J; bases not matched to a gene: 4. Germline V gives CDR1 SGHAT, CDR2 FQNNGV. The CDR3 is CASSLVFGRAYNEQFF. In DNA form, the CDR3 reads TGTGCCAGCAGCTTAGTGTTCGGGAGGGCCTACAATGAGCAGTTCTTC.

This clonotype was recorded many times. The chain links TRBV15 to TRBJ2-3; D tentatively reads TRBD1 or TRBD2 (5 bases each). Germline CDR1 and CDR2: LNHNV and YYDKDF (reference sequence). The CDR3 contains 13 residues. V shed 1 base and J shed 4 bases, with 6 bases lying between them. CDR3 residues: CATSRGGSDTQYF. CDR3 coding DNA: TGTGCCACCAGCAGAGGGGGGTCAGATACGCAGTATTTT.

J is TRBJ2-2 and V is TRBV5-4; no reliable D call. In germline, CDR1 is SGHNT, CDR2 YYREEE (reference sequence). V was shortened by 3 bases and J by 5 bases, with 11 bases between the two germline ends. The CDR3 extends over 14 amino acids. CDR3 region: CASSSAQPTGELFF. The CDR3 nucleotides are TGTGCCAGCAGCTCCGCTCAACCTACCGGGGAGCTGTTTTTT. Together with reference TRBV5-4 and TRBJ2-2, the CDR3 gives the full variable domain: ETGVTQSPTHLIKTRGQQVTLRCSSQSGHNTVSWYQQALGQGPQFIFQYYREEENGRGNFPPRFSGLQFPNYSSELNVNALELDDSALYLCASSSAQPTGELFFGEGSRLTVL.

This clonotype was detected ten times or more. This rearrangement joins TRBV28 to TRBJ1-4; D is undetermined. The germline gives CDR1 MDHEN, CDR2 SYDVKM. The CDR3 loop spans 11 amino acids. Between the trimmed V and J ends, which lost 6 bases and 5 bases, there was a span of 4 bases. The CDR3 spells CASSQNEKLFF. The CDR3 DNA follows: TGTGCCAGCAGCCAAAATGAAAAACTGTTTTTT.

This clonotype was picked up a small number of times. The chain couples TRBV2 to TRBJ2-1; 9 bases line up with TRBD2. The germline gives CDR1 SNHLY, CDR2 FYNNEI. This CDR3 region has 15 residues. V shed 7 bases and J 3 bases; nucleotides not matched to a gene: 7. The CDR3 nucleotides read TGTGCCAGCAAAGAGGATAGCGGGAGCTACAATGAGCAGTTCTTC. Its translation: CASKEDSGSYNEQFF.

With respect to this clonotype: A single base separates this from a much larger clone, so it may be a read error. The chain links TRBV30 to TRBJ1-1; D uncertain. Trimming took 8 bases from V and 5 from J, leaving 12 bases between them. Germline CDR1 and CDR2: GTSNPN and SVGIG (reference sequence). The CDR3 sequence is 11 residues long. The chain's CDR3 is CAGDVLTEAFF. CDR3 nucleotides: TGTGCCGGGGATGTACTGACTGAAGCTTTCTTT.

In its sample, this clonotype was seen many times. This rearrangement joins TRBV11-2 to TRBJ2-7; D may be TRBD1 or TRBD2 (5 bases each). Germline V gene lookup returns CDR1 SGHAT and CDR2 FQNNGV. V was trimmed by 4 bases and J by 2 bases, leaving 12 bases between them. The CDR3 length is 14 residues. Here the CDR3 DNA reads TGTGCCAGCAGCTATGGGGGACGGACCTACGAGCAGTACTTC. Translation: CASSYGGRTYEQYF.

Many counts were recorded for this clonotype. The rearrangement uses TRBV2 and TRBJ2-7, with 7 bases matching TRBD1. The CDR3 consists of 16 residues. After removal of 4 bases from V and 7 bases from J, the junction contained 16 bases not matched to a gene. Germline CDR1 reads SNHLY; CDR2 reads FYNNEI. The CDR3 sequence is CASSVAFRTGVEEQYF. The CDR3 coding sequence is TGTGCCAGCAGTGTTGCTTTCCGGACAGGTGTAGAGGAGCAGTACTTC.

Ten or more counts support this clonotype. The V call is TRBV7-3, the J call TRBJ2-2; no clear D. CDR1 and CDR2 (germline): SGHTA, FQGTGA. Trimming cost V 5 bases and J 7 bases, with 14 bases left between them. This CDR3 region has 14 residues. The CDR3 sequence is CASSPSGFGGELFF. The CDR3 DNA reads as TGTGCCAGCAGCCCCTCCGGCTTCGGCGGGGAGCTGTTTTTT.

The CDR3 here is CASSLDPSGTQYF. The CDR3 nucleotides are TGTGCCAGCAGCCTCGACCCCAGCGGTACGCAGTATTTT. This chain joins TRBV9 and TRBJ2-3; TRBD2 might be the D (5 bases). V lost 4 bases to trimming and J lost 8 bases, with 14 bases between them. The length of the CDR3 is 13 residues. Germline values: CDR1 SGDLS, CDR2 YYNGEE. Complete variable domain (other parts from reference TRBV9 and TRBJ2-3): DSGVTQTPKHLITATGQRVTLRCSPRSGDLSVYWYQQSLDQGLQFLIQYYNGEERAKGNILERFSAQQFPDLHSELNLSSLELGDSALYFCASSLDPSGTQYFGPGTRLTVL.

This clonotype was counted at least ten times. This chain uses TRBV7-9 with TRBJ2-5, with D tentatively TRBD2 (5 bases). CDR1 is SEHNR and CDR2 is FQNEAQ in the germline V gene (reference sequence). CDR3 length: 15 amino acids. Trimming took 4 bases from V and 6 from J, leaving 18 bases between them. The CDR3 loop reads CASSSAFGVLKTQYF. As DNA, the CDR3 is TGTGCCAGCAGCTCGGCCTTCGGGGTCCTGAAGACCCAGTACTTC.

This rearrangement joins TRBV6-1 to TRBJ2-3; no firm D call. Germline lookup yields CDR1 MNHNS and CDR2 SASEGT. Between the trimmed V and J ends, which lost 8 bases and 4 bases, there was a span of 19 bases. CDR3 length: 15 amino acids. This CDR3 reads CASSERELPADTQYF. The CDR3 coding sequence is TGTGCCAGCTCAGAAAGGGAACTACCCGCAGATACGCAGTATTTT.

This clonotype came up a few times. The chain couples TRBV4-1 to TRBJ2-7; a weak D match, TRBD2 (6 bases). V was trimmed by 4 bases and J by 5 bases, leaving 15 bases between them. The germline V gene encodes CDR1 MGHRA and CDR2 YSYEKL. The CDR3 length is 14 residues. The CDR3 DNA reads as TGCGCCAGCAGCCCTTGGACTATCCGGGACGAGCAGTACTTC. Translation gives CASSPWTIRDEQYF.

This clonotype came up many times. The chain has TRBV28 and TRBJ1-2; D uncertain. V was clipped by 5 bases and J by 10 bases, with 8 bases between them. Germline V gene sequence: CDR1 MDHEN, CDR2 SYDVKM. The CDR3 length is 10 residues. The CDR3 sequence is CASSALDYTF. In DNA, the CDR3 is TGTGCCAGCAGTGCCCTCGACTACACCTTC.

V is TRBV7-2 and J is TRBJ2-1, with D possibly being TRBD1 or TRBD2 (6 bases each). The germline V gene has CDR1 SGHTA and CDR2 FQGNSA. Trimming left V 5 bases short and J 7 bases short, with 15 bases between. This CDR3 is 14 amino acids long. CDR3 DNA sequence: TGTGCCAGCAGCACCGGAGGGGGTGTTAATGAGCAGTTCTTC. It encodes CASSTGGGVNEQFF.

This clonotype came up many times. J is TRBJ2-4 and V is TRBV20-1; 8 nucleotides match TRBD2. Trimming at V came to 0 bases and at J to 4 bases, leaving 2 bases not matched to a gene. Germline values: CDR1 DFQATT, CDR2 SNEGSKA (reference sequence). The CDR3 contains 14 residues. This chain's CDR3 is CSARDPSGKNIQYF. CDR3 coding DNA: TGCAGTGCTAGAGATCCTAGCGGGAAAAACATTCAGTACTTC.

V is TRBV6-1 and J is TRBJ1-2; D is unresolved. The CDR3 totals 16 residues. Germline CDR1 and CDR2: MNHNS and SASEGT. V lost 1 base and J 6 bases, leaving 18 bases between the germline ends. CDR3 loop: CASSEGGGWGEDGYTF. The DNA for the CDR3 is TGTGCCAGCAGTGAAGGAGGCGGCTGGGGAGAGGATGGCTACACCTTC.

The V and J genes are TRBV5-6 and TRBJ1-1; D not resolved. The CDR3 extends over 15 amino acids. V was pared by 3 bases and J by 0 bases, with 12 bases between. Germline V gene lookup returns CDR1 SGHDT and CDR2 YYEEEE. The CDR3 loop reads CASSSWTVMNTEAFF. In nucleotides, the CDR3 is TGTGCCAGCAGCTCATGGACGGTCATGAACACTGAAGCTTTCTTT.